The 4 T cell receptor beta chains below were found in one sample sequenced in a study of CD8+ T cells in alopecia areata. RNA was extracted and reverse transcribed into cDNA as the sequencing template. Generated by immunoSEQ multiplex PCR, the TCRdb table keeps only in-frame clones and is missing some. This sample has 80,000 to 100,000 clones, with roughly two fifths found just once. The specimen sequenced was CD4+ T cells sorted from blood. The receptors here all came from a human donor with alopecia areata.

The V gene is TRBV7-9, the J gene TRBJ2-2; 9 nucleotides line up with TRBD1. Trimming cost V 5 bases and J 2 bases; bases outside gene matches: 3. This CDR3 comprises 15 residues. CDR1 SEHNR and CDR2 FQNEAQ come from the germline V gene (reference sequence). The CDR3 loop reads CASSPQGANTGELFF. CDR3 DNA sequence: TGTGCCAGCAGCCCACAGGGGGCTAACACCGGGGAGCTGTTTTTT. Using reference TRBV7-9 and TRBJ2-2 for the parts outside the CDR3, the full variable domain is DTGVSQNPRHKITKRGQNVTFRCDPISEHNRLYWYRQTLGQGPEFLTYFQNEAQLEKSRLLSDRFSAERPKGSFSTLEIQRTEQGDSAMYLCASSPQGANTGELFFGEGSRLTVL.

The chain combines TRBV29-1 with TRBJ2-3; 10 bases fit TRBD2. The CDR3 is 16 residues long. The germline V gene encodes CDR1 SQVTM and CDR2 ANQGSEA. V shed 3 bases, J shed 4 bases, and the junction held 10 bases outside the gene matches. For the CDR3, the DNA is TGCAGCGTTGATGAACCCCTAGCGGGAGCGTCAGATACGCAGTATTTT. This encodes CSVDEPLAGASDTQYF.

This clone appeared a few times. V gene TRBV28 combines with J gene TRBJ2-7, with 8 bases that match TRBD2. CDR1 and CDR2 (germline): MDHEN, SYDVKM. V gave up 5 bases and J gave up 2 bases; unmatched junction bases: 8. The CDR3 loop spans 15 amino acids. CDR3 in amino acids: CASSTPSGGAYEQYF. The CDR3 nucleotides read TGTGCCAGCAGTACCCCCAGCGGGGGCGCCTACGAGCAGTACTTC.

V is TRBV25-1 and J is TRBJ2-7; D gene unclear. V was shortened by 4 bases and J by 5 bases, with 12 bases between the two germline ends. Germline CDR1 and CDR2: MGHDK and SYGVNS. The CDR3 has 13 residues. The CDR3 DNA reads TGTGCCAGCAGTGGATCGAGTTCCCACGAGCAGTACTTC. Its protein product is CASSGSSSHEQYF.